A single sample gave rise to the 9 T cell receptor beta chains below, sequenced in a study of cytomegalovirus exposure and HLA in healthy donors. 60 Vbeta and 13 Jbeta primers were used in PCR. Assay used: immunoSEQ multiplex PCR; TCRdb lists only in-frame clones, some missing. Here the sample spans roughly 140,000 clones, roughly 80% being singletons. Sample: PBMCs. The source is a woman in her 40s in good health and CMV-seropositive.

Ten or more counts support this clone. The V call is TRBV28, the J call TRBJ2-7; possible D gene TRBD2, 6 bases. This CDR3 contains 13 residues. V lost 4 bases, J lost 7 bases, and 14 bases lay in between. Germline CDR1 MDHEN, CDR2 SYDVKM. DNA for the CDR3: TGTGCCAGCAGTTGGCGGGGCGCGAGTGAGCAGTACTTC. Its translation: CASSWRGASEQYF.

This clone has just one count. The gene calls are TRBV9 and TRBJ1-6; 8 nucleotides line up with TRBD1. Germline trimming cut 0 bases from V and 9 bases from J; bases unmatched to any gene: 8. The CDR3 is made up of 16 amino acids. Germline V CDR1 and CDR2: SGDLS, YYNGEE. The CDR3 DNA reads TGTGCCAGCAGCGTAGGGGGCAGGGGGCTCGGTTCACCCCTCCACTTT. It is translated as CASSVGGRGLGSPLHF. Full variable domain (outside the CDR3, taken from reference TRBV9 and TRBJ1-6): DSGVTQTPKHLITATGQRVTLRCSPRSGDLSVYWYQQSLDQGLQFLIQYYNGEERAKGNILERFSAQQFPDLHSELNLSSLELGDSALYFCASSVGGRGLGSPLHFGNGTRLTVT.

This chain joins TRBV19 and TRBJ1-2; D remains unclear. The CDR3 has 14 amino acids. The germline CDR1 and CDR2 sequences are LNHDA and SQIVND (reference sequence). V lost 6 bases and J lost 2, with 13 bases in between. In DNA form, the CDR3 reads TGTGCCAGTAGCCCGCTCGACACCAACTATGGCTACACCTTC. This codes for CASSPLDTNYGYTF.

The chain uses TRBV5-5 and TRBJ2-2, with a weak D call TRBD2 (7 bases). This CDR3 is 16 amino acids long. Trimming cost V 0 bases and J 5 bases, with 14 bases left between them. Germline values: CDR1 SGHKS, CDR2 YYEKEE (reference sequence). The CDR3 DNA reads as TGTGCCAGCAGCTTGGTGGGGGGGGCCGGGACCGGGGAGCTGTTTTTT. Translated, it gives CASSLVGGAGTGELFF.

The V and J genes are TRBV5-6 and TRBJ2-7; TRBD2 agrees at 12 bases. This CDR3 comprises 17 residues. V shed 2 bases, J shed 0 bases, and the junction held 6 bases outside the gene matches. Per the germline V gene, CDR1 is SGHDT and CDR2 is YYEEEE. CDR3 in DNA: TGTGCCAGCAGCTTCCCTAGCGGGGGGGTTAGCTCCTACGAGCAGTACTTC. It translates to CASSFPSGGVSSYEQYF. The full variable domain, completed using reference TRBV5-6 and TRBJ2-7, is DAGVTQSPTHLIKTRGQQVTLRCSPKSGHDTVSWYQQALGQGPQFIFQYYEEEERQRGNFPDRFSGHQFPNYSSELNVNALLLGDSALYLCASSFPSGGVSSYEQYFGPGTRLTVT.

This chain joins TRBV4-2 and TRBJ2-1, with D possibly TRBD2 on 5 matching bases. The CDR3 contains 16 residues. Germline CDR1 LGHNA, CDR2 YNFKEQ. Trimming stripped 0 bases from V and 0 bases from J, with 9 bases between. CDR3 in DNA: TGTGCCAGCAGCCAAGAAAGCGGCAGCTCCTACAATGAGCAGTTCTTC. Protein: CASSQESGSSYNEQFF.

The V call is TRBV27, the J call TRBJ2-3; TRBD1 might be the D (5 bases). There are 15 residues in the CDR3. The germline V gene has CDR1 MNHEY and CDR2 SMNVEV (reference sequence). V was pared by 3 bases and J by 1 base, with 11 bases between. The CDR3 DNA sequence: TGTGCCAGCAGTTTCCTGACAGCCCGCACAGATACGCAGTATTTT. It encodes CASSFLTARTDTQYF.

The V call is TRBV27, the J call TRBJ2-7; D uncertain. The CDR3 has 13 amino acids. V was pared by 3 bases and J by 5 bases, with 11 bases between. In germline, CDR1 is MNHEY, CDR2 SMNVEV (reference sequence). CDR3 DNA sequence: TGTGCCAGCAGTTTCCTTTCGAGCAACGAGCAGTACTTC. Translated, it gives CASSFLSSNEQYF.

This rearrangement joins TRBV27 to TRBJ1-6; perhaps TRBD1 as D (6 bases). The CDR3 loop spans 15 amino acids. Germline CDR1 is MNHEY and CDR2 is SMNVEV (reference sequence). The V gene lost 2 bases and the J gene lost 4 bases, with 9 bases spanning the gap. CDR3 in amino acids: CASSLGGAYNSPLHF. CDR3 DNA: TGTGCCAGCAGTTTAGGGGGGGCTTATAATTCACCCCTCCACTTT.